A selection of T cell receptor beta chains follows, all from one sample in a study of beta chain features in type 1 diabetes. The table came from immunoSEQ multiplex PCR; TCRdb's copy has only in-frame clones and leaves some out. The sample lists under 800,000 clones, about a sixth occurring once. Specimen: naive CD4+ T cells from blood. These receptor sequences come from a man aged 18 to 30 in good health. Both conserved end residues are part of each CDR3. A D gene is named only where the DNA matches it firmly. Only part of the rows carry a size: once, few, many, or a class if the clone is expanded.

j_call,clone_size,d_call,v_call,cdr3_nt,cdr3_aa
TRBJ2-1,.,TRBD2,TRBV19,TGTGCCAGTAGCATAGGGCCACGTTCCGGGACTAGCGGGAGAAATGAGCAGTTCTTC,CASSIGPRSGTSGRNEQFF
TRBJ2-7,.,TRBD1,TRBV6-1,TGTGCCAGCAGTGAACGACGATCAACAGGGGGCTACGAGCAGTACTTC,CASSERRSTGGYEQYF
TRBJ2-7,few,TRBD1,TRBV28,TGTGCCAGCAGTTCCGCCGGGACAGGGGGCAACGAGCAGTACTTC,CASSSAGTGGNEQYF
TRBJ1-4,.,TRBD1,TRBV25-1,TGTGCCAGCACCGACAGGGGGCAAGAACTGTTTTTT,CASTDRGQELFF
TRBJ1-1,few,.,TRBV9,TGTGCCAGCAGCGTAGGACAGGTGAACACTGAAGCTTTCTTT,CASSVGQVNTEAFF
TRBJ1-3,.,.,TRBV28,TGTGCCAGCACCCACGGGGGGACCGGAAACACCATATATTTT,CASTHGGTGNTIYF
TRBJ1-5,.,TRBD1,TRBV19,TGTGCCAGTAGTATACAACAGGGGAGCAATCAGCCCCAGCATTTT,CASSIQQGSNQPQHF
TRBJ2-1,.,TRBD1,TRBV6-4,TGTGCCAGCAGCAGGACAGGGCTGAATGAGCAGTTCTTC,CASSRTGLNEQFF
TRBJ2-7,few,.,TRBV9,TGTGCCAGCAGCGTAGAGGCGGGACCGTACGAGCAGTACTTC,CASSVEAGPYEQYF
TRBJ2-7,.,.,TRBV6-1,TGTGCCAGCCGTGGCCGGCCCCTTTACGAGCAGTACTTC,CASRGRPLYEQYF
TRBJ1-1,.,TRBD1,TRBV7-2,TGTGCCAGCAGCCTGCTAGAGGGGGCGAGGACTGAAGCTTTCTTT,CASSLLEGARTEAFF
TRBJ1-5,.,TRBD1,TRBV6-1,TGTGCCAGCAGTGCTCGACAGGGGAGTTCTAGCAATCAGCCCCAGCATTTT,CASSARQGSSSNQPQHF
TRBJ2-7,.,TRBD2,TRBV18,TGTGCCAGCTCACTCGCGACCACGACTAGCGGGAGGAACGAGCAGTACTTC,CASSLATTTSGRNEQYF
TRBJ1-2,few,TRBD1,TRBV2,TGTGCCAGCAAAGGGACAGGTGGAGGCTACACCTTC,CASKGTGGGYTF
TRBJ1-2,few,TRBD1,TRBV30,TGTGCCTGGAGTTGGACAGGGGACTATGGCTACACCTTC,CAWSWTGDYGYTF
TRBJ2-2,.,TRBD1,TRBV6-1,TGTGCCAGCAGGAGACAGGGGGACACCGGGGAGCTGTTTTTT,CASRRQGDTGELFF
TRBJ2-7,.,.,TRBV5-1,TGCGCCAGCAGCCACGGGATCCCCTACGAGCAGTACTTC,CASSHGIPYEQYF
TRBJ2-5,few,TRBD1,TRBV30,TGTGCCTGGAGCCGGGACAGGGGTTATGAGACCCAGTACTTC,CAWSRDRGYETQYF
TRBJ2-7,few,.,TRBV2,TGTGCCAGAATAGGAGGAGACGAGCAGTACTTC,CARIGGDEQYF
TRBJ2-7,few,.,TRBV7-9,TGTGCCAGCAGCCCTCGGGTGGTCTACGAGCAGTACTTC,CASSPRVVYEQYF
TRBJ2-5,few,TRBD2,TRBV23-1,TGCGCCAGCAGTCCTCCGGGGGGGCGCATGGAGACCCAGTACTTC,CASSPPGGRMETQYF
TRBJ2-7,.,TRBD1,TRBV7-9,TGTGCCAGCAGCTCACCGGACAGGGGGTACTACGAGCAGTACTTC,CASSSPDRGYYEQYF
TRBJ2-2,few,.,TRBV10-3,TGTGCCATCAGTGAGGGGGCGGCCCGGGAGCTGTTTTTT,CAISEGAARELFF
TRBJ2-7,.,TRBD1,TRBV10-3,TGTGCCATCAGTAAGGTTGGACAGGGGGCTTACGAGCAGTACTTC,CAISKVGQGAYEQYF
TRBJ1-2,.,TRBD1,TRBV18,TGTGCCAGCTCAGAAAACGGACAGGTACCTAACTATGGCTACACCTTC,CASSENGQVPNYGYTF
TRBJ2-6,few,.,TRBV10-3,TGTGCCATCAGTGCGGGGGGCCCAGCTGGGGCCAACGTCCTGACTTTC,CAISAGGPAGANVLTF
TRBJ2-7,.,TRBD1,TRBV6-1,TGTGCCAGCAGAGGGACAGGTTTCTACGAGCAGTACTTC,CASRGTGFYEQYF
TRBJ2-3,.,TRBD2,TRBV7-9,TGTGCCAGCAGCTTAACTAGCGGGAGAGCAGATACGCAGTATTTT,CASSLTSGRADTQYF
TRBJ1-2,.,.,TRBV4-1,TGCGCCAGCAGCCAAGGGGACTCCCAAAGACTGTATGGCTACACCTTC,CASSQGDSQRLYGYTF
TRBJ1-6,few,.,TRBV2,TGTGCCAGCAGGGGGGCCTATAATTCACCCCTCCACTTT,CASRGAYNSPLHF
TRBJ1-1,.,.,TRBV28,TGTGCCAGCACCGCGGACAGAGAAGCTTTCTTT,CASTADREAFF
TRBJ2-3,.,TRBD2,TRBV7-9,TGTGCCAGCAGCAGACCTAGCGGGACCACAGATACGCAGTATTTT,CASSRPSGTTDTQYF
TRBJ1-1,few,TRBD1,TRBV19,TGTGCCAGTAGTATCGGACAGGGGAGGTTTATGAACACTGAAGCTTTCTTT,CASSIGQGRFMNTEAFF
TRBJ1-2,few,.,TRBV16,TGTGCCAGCAGCCAAACCGAGAGCTATGGCTACACCTTC,CASSQTESYGYTF
TRBJ2-3,.,TRBD2,TRBV10-3,TGTGCCATCAACGCGGGAGTAGGAAATACGCAGTATTTT,CAINAGVGNTQYF
TRBJ2-4,few,TRBD2,TRBV28,TGTGCCAGCGGGAGGGCCGGAGGAGCCAAAAACATTCAGTACTTC,CASGRAGGAKNIQYF
TRBJ2-7,few,TRBD1,TRBV15,TGTGCCACCAGCAGAGAGGGACAGGGTTCTCCTTACGAGCAGTACTTC,CATSREGQGSPYEQYF
TRBJ2-7,few,.,TRBV27,TGTGCCAGCAGTACGAACTACGAGCAGTACTTC,CASSTNYEQYF
TRBJ2-7,.,.,TRBV9,TGTGCCAGCAGCGTAGTCCCAGGGGCCCTCGAGCAGTACTTC,CASSVVPGALEQYF
TRBJ1-2,.,.,TRBV28,TGTGCCAGCAACGGGGAAGAAGGTGGCTACACCTTC,CASNGEEGGYTF
TRBJ2-7,few,.,TRBV27,TGTGCCAGCAGTTTATCAAGAGGGCCCTACGAGCAGTACTTC,CASSLSRGPYEQYF
TRBJ2-1,few,.,TRBV27,TGTGCCAGCACCAGGGGGGGCGGTGAGCAGTTCTTC,CASTRGGGEQFF
TRBJ2-5,many,.,TRBV18,TGTGCCAGCTCAAGCCAAGAGACCCAGTACTTC,CASSSQETQYF
TRBJ2-3,many,.,TRBV10-3,TGTGCCATCAGTGAATCGTCGGTGCCGGGAGATACGCAGTATTTT,CAISESSVPGDTQYF
TRBJ2-1,few,TRBD2,TRBV5-1,TGCGCCAGCACCGGGACTAGCGGGGGGTACAATGAGCAGTTCTTC,CASTGTSGGYNEQFF
TRBJ2-3,.,TRBD2,TRBV7-2,TGTGCCAGCAGCCCTTGGATAGCGGGGCAGCCCCGAACGCAGTATTTT,CASSPWIAGQPRTQYF
TRBJ1-6,few,.,TRBV30,TGTGCCTGGAGCGGGCAAGGGAGCTCACCCCTCCACTTT,CAWSGQGSSPLHF
TRBJ2-7,few,.,TRBV15,TGTGCCACCCGGGGTCAGGGTCCTTCCTACGAGCAGTACTTC,CATRGQGPSYEQYF
TRBJ2-3,few,.,TRBV9,TGTGCCAGCAGCGTAGTCGCAACGACAGATACGCAGTATTTT,CASSVVATTDTQYF
TRBJ2-5,.,.,TRBV14,TGTGCCAGCAGCCACGGACGGATCCAAGAGACCCAGTACTTC,CASSHGRIQETQYF
TRBJ2-7,few,TRBD1,TRBV28,TGTGCCAGCCATATACAGGGGTACGAGCAGTACTTC,CASHIQGYEQYF
TRBJ1-4,.,TRBD1,TRBV25-1,TGTGCCAGTGCCCAACAGGGGGGTAATGAAAAACTGTTTTTT,CASAQQGGNEKLFF
TRBJ2-2,.,.,TRBV7-2,TGTGCCAGCAGCCTAGACTCAGGGACCGCCGGGGAGCTGTTTTTT,CASSLDSGTAGELFF
TRBJ2-5,.,TRBD1,TRBV14,TGTGCCAGCAGCCAATTCACAGGGGCTCAGTACTTC,CASSQFTGAQYF
TRBJ1-1,.,.,TRBV29-1,TGCAGCGTTGGACGGGCCAACACTGAAGCTTTCTTT,CSVGRANTEAFF
TRBJ1-5,few,.,TRBV5-8,TGTGCCAGCAACATCGGGGGGGTAACCAATCAGCCCCAGCATTTT,CASNIGGVTNQPQHF
TRBJ2-3,few,.,TRBV6-5,TGTGCCAGCAGTTACGGCACCGGGGACACAGATACGCAGTATTTT,CASSYGTGDTDTQYF
TRBJ1-6,few,TRBD1,TRBV5-1,TGCGCCAGCAGCCCGGGACAGGGGGCAGGTTCACCCCTCCACTTT,CASSPGQGAGSPLHF
TRBJ2-1,.,TRBD1,TRBV4-1,TGCGCCAGCAGCCAAGCCTTGGGACAGGGGAGATATGAGCAGTTCTTC,CASSQALGQGRYEQFF